This is a list of T cell receptor beta chains from one sample in a study of T cell responses to AZD1222 COVID-19 vaccine. Using immunoSEQ multiplex PCR, the repertoire was profiled, and TCRdb retains in-frame clones only, with some absent. The sample yields roughly 100,000 clones, around 90% seen once. The starting material was peripheral blood, obtained on day 0 of AZD1222 vaccination. The receptors were gathered from an adult in good health. CDR3s leave out the opening cysteine and the closing phenylalanine or tryptophan. D genes are given only for firm matches. The size entry is marked missing in some rows and otherwise reads once, few, many or a size class.

TRBV19	TRBJ2-4	-	TRBD2	ASNDRGDIQY
TRBV28	TRBJ1-5	-	-	ASSYTGRNSNQPQH
TRBV28	TRBJ2-5	-	TRBD1	ASSSGQGARETQY
TRBV19	TRBJ2-1	-	TRBD2	ASSIQAGISAPPYNEQF
TRBV12-5	TRBJ2-1	-	TRBD1	ASGSRTGIHEQF
TRBV7-2	TRBJ2-3	-	-	ASGARNTQY
TRBV6-5	TRBJ1-2	-	-	ASSLRLSYGYT
TRBV27	TRBJ2-6	-	TRBD1	ATTEQTGVGAGANVLT
TRBV5-6	TRBJ2-7	-	TRBD1	ASSREDRGPYEQY
TRBV6-4	TRBJ1-1	-	-	ASRRGVGATEAF
TRBV28	TRBJ2-5	-	TRBD2	ASLSGRSETQY
TRBV30	TRBJ1-3	-	-	AWRGGNTIY
TRBV27	TRBJ2-7	-	-	ASSPGLDYEQY
TRBV3-1/TRBV3-2	TRBJ2-1	-	-	ASSQAGTAQF
TRBV12-3/TRBV12-4	TRBJ2-5	-	TRBD1	ASKQGAGETQY
TRBV11-2	TRBJ2-1	-	TRBD2	ASSLALAVYNEQF
TRBV21-1	TRBJ2-2	-	-	ASSKRGQGELF
TRBV19	TRBJ2-7	-	TRBD1	ASLPGQGNEQY
TRBV11-3	TRBJ2-2	-	-	ASSLRDPGELF
TRBV6-6	TRBJ2-3	once	TRBD2	ASSPHLAGGVDTQY
TRBV28	TRBJ2-3	-	-	ASTPSFLLTDTQY
TRBV6-6	TRBJ2-7	-	TRBD2	ASSYLGTSVYEQY
TRBV9	TRBJ2-6	once	TRBD1	ASSLRDRVPGANVLT
TRBV9	TRBJ2-7	-	TRBD2	ASSLGTSGGSYEQY